This T cell receptor (beta chain) originates from a study of CD8+ T cells in alopecia areata. Study-level points and caveats: Besides other cells, scalp samples also yield sequences of resident alphabeta T cells from normal skin. Possibly as an HLA-related effect, TCR sharing across patients appeared less clear than in mice. Clonality in lesional scalp, especially alopecia totalis/universalis, exceeded that of normal scalp.

As for this clone: Antigen specificity is unknown.

Sequencing used cDNA as its template, made by extracting RNA and reverse transcribing it. Clones were read by immunoSEQ multiplex PCR, and TCRdb kept only the in-frame ones, dropping some. The repertoire has some 150,000 clones, less than 75% of them found once; the top ten carry 36%. The CDR3 totals 15 residues. Deletions cut 0 bases from V and 3 bases from J, with 12 bases between. Germline CDR1 is PRHDT and CDR2 is FYEKMQ (reference sequence). PBMCs served as the source from which CD4+ and CD8+ T cells were sorted. The sequenced sample consisted of CD8+ T cells sorted from blood. The chain recombines TRBV13 with TRBJ2-7; D ambiguous. The source of this sequence is a human donor in good health. The DNA of the CDR3 is TGTGCCAGCAGCTTAGGCCTTGGCCAGTTCTACGAGCAGTACTTC. This translates into CASSLGLGQFYEQYF.